Sequencing of this TCR beta chain was carried out in a study of shared clonotypes between healthy human individuals. Worth noting for this clone: What it binds is not known.

Points from the study as a whole: Memory subsets generally showed smaller estimated richness than naive subsets did.

The sorted-subset replicate PCRs were given 150 to 250 ng DNA, which is roughly 30,000 T cell genomes. Clones were read by immunoSEQ multiplex PCR, and TCRdb kept only the in-frame ones, dropping some. Of a few million clones listed, around 93% are singletons. The CDR3 totals 14 residues. CDR1 is ENHRY and CDR2 is SYGVKD in the germline V gene. It was CD45RO-negative cells, positively selected for CCR7, that made up naive CD8 cells, with terminally differentiated effector memory CD45RA+ cells excluded. The chain couples TRBV10-3 to TRBJ2-5, with D perhaps given as TRBD1 or TRBD2 (5 bases each). The DNA end lines up better with TRBJ2-7; the J call may be wrong. The TCR sequence derives from a man younger than 35 in good health. Some clones in this sample may be carry-over from other donors' samples. The sequenced sample consisted of naive CD8+ T cells from PBMCs. This CDR3 reads CAISPGQATYEQYF. The CDR3, as DNA: TGTGCCATCAGTCCGGGGCAGGCCACCTACGAGCAGTACTTC.